The rows below give T cell receptor beta chains drawn from one sample of a study of blood T cell repertoires in COVID-19. Clones were read by immunoSEQ multiplex PCR, and TCRdb kept only the in-frame ones, dropping some. This table holds about 140,000 clones, 84% found once. Sequencing input: PBMCs or T cells enriched from blood (not recorded which). These receptor sequences come from a woman aged 18-30 years who had been exposed to COVID-19. The CDR3 runs from the conserved cysteine through the conserved F or W. D genes are given only for firm matches. Clone size is shown for a subset of rows, as once, few, many or a class of expanded clone.

v_gene	d_gene	abundance	j_gene	CDR3aa	CDR3nt
TRBV11-2	NA	NA	TRBJ1-1	CASSLAPGILNTEAFF	TGTGCCAGCAGCTTAGCCCCGGGGATACTCAACACTGAAGCTTTCTTT
TRBV19	NA	NA	TRBJ1-1	CASSVQTGAEAFF	TGTGCCAGTAGTGTTCAAACGGGGGCTGAAGCTTTCTTT
TRBV4-2	NA	many	TRBJ1-4	CASSQDPPTVANEKLFF	TGTGCCAGCAGCCAAGATCCCCCCACGGTAGCTAATGAAAAACTGTTTTTT
TRBV29-1	NA	NA	TRBJ1-1	CSVAGGGEAFF	TGCAGCGTGGCCGGCGGGGGTGAAGCTTTCTTT
TRBV5-4	TRBD2	NA	TRBJ2-1	CASSLGGVAGGNEQFF	TGTGCCAGCAGCTTGGGGGGAGTAGCGGGAGGCAATGAGCAGTTCTTC
TRBV27	TRBD1	NA	TRBJ2-4	CASTALDRTVAKNIQYF	TGTGCCAGCACGGCCCTGGACAGGACCGTAGCCAAAAACATTCAGTACTTC
TRBV28	TRBD1	NA	TRBJ1-2	CASSLGTDYGYTF	TGTGCCAGCAGTTTAGGGACAGACTATGGCTACACCTTC
TRBV11-3	NA	NA	TRBJ2-1	CASSSREDGYNEQFF	TGTGCCAGCAGCTCCCGGGAAGATGGGTACAATGAGCAGTTCTTC
TRBV2	NA	few	TRBJ1-1	CASSRNTEAFF	TGTGCCAGCTCGAGAAACACTGAAGCTTTCTTT
TRBV5-1	NA	NA	TRBJ2-3	CASSLGGSSTDTQYF	TGCGCCAGCAGCTTGGGCGGCTCTAGCACAGATACGCAGTATTTT
TRBV12-5	TRBD1	NA	TRBJ1-3	CASGSGQGISGNTIYF	TGTGCTAGTGGTAGCGGACAGGGAATATCTGGAAACACCATATATTTT
TRBV6-5	NA	NA	TRBJ1-6	CASSFTLGSHNSPLHF	TGTGCCAGCAGTTTTACATTGGGCAGCCATAATTCACCCCTCCACTTT
TRBV29-1	TRBD2	NA	TRBJ2-1	CSVDSLAGGEVESEQFF	TGCAGCGTTGATTCGCTAGCGGGAGGGGAGGTTGAAAGTGAGCAGTTCTTC
TRBV5-5	NA	few	TRBJ1-2	CASSFGASSANYGYTF	TGTGCCAGCAGCTTTGGTGCCTCCTCGGCTAACTATGGCTACACCTTC
TRBV24-1	TRBD1	NA	TRBJ2-1	CATSEGQVDNEQFF	TGTGCCACCAGTGAGGGACAGGTGGACAATGAGCAGTTCTTC
TRBV6-5	NA	NA	TRBJ2-7	CASSYSKEAGMSEQYF	TGTGCCAGCAGTTACTCCAAAGAGGCAGGGATGTCCGAGCAGTACTTC
TRBV11-1	NA	NA	TRBJ2-2	CASSLVYRPGELFF	TGTGCCAGCAGCTTAGTTTACAGGCCCGGGGAGCTGTTTTTT
TRBV5-6	TRBD2	NA	TRBJ2-7	CASSSYGTSGRRTYEQYF	TGTGCCAGCAGCTCATATGGGACTAGCGGGAGACGGACGTACGAGCAGTACTTC
TRBV5-1	TRBD1	NA	TRBJ1-1	CASGRDRDTEAFF	TGCGCCAGCGGCCGGGACAGAGACACTGAAGCTTTCTTT
TRBV5-1	TRBD1	NA	TRBJ2-3	CASSFDRGRTDTQYF	TGCGCCAGCAGCTTTGACAGGGGGCGCACAGATACGCAGTATTTT
TRBV28	TRBD1	NA	TRBJ2-2	CASGGQSLNLNTGELFF	TGTGCCAGCGGGGGACAGAGCCTGAACTTGAACACCGGGGAGCTGTTTTTT
TRBV7-9	TRBD1	NA	TRBJ2-7	CASSLGGQAYEQYF	TGTGCCAGCAGCTTAGGAGGACAGGCCTACGAGCAGTACTTC
TRBV30	NA	NA	TRBJ2-5	CAWRPTRWETQYF	TGTGCCTGGAGACCTACTAGGTGGGAGACCCAGTACTTC
TRBV20-1	NA	NA	TRBJ2-3	CSASGGYTDTQYF	TGCAGTGCTAGTGGAGGATACACAGATACGCAGTATTTT
TRBV27	TRBD2	NA	TRBJ2-7	CASSLWASGSAYEQYF	TGTGCCAGCAGTTTGTGGGCTAGCGGGTCGGCCTACGAGCAGTACTTC
TRBV2	NA	NA	TRBJ1-2	CASPREWYGYTF	TGTGCCAGCCCCAGGGAATGGTATGGCTACACCTTC
TRBV28	NA	NA	TRBJ2-7	CASSFGGPSYEQYF	TGTGCCAGCAGTTTCGGCGGGCCCTCCTACGAGCAGTACTTC
TRBV7-8	NA	once	TRBJ1-4	CASSSYRATNEKLFF	TGTGCCAGCAGCTCCTACAGAGCAACTAATGAAAAACTGTTTTTT